This entry lists 13 T cell receptor beta chains sequenced from one sample in a study of T-cell reconstitution after alpha-beta-depleted transplantation in children (dated by TCRdb to between 2015 and 2016). This specimen's treatment or condition label, per the study, means: allogeneic hematopoietic cell transplantation with graft depleted of TCRalphabeta T cells and CD19 B cells. The method behind the library was PCR. This sample was sequenced with an Illumina HiSeq 2500. To normalize quantification of the TCRbeta repertoire, the TCR libraries were built with molecular barcoding that relied on unique molecular identifiers. Starting from the raw public reads, TCRdb applied fastp trimming at Q25, assembled clones with MiXCR and retained in-frame beta chains. Here each entry gathers all rows of one CDR3 protein and keeps the most common genes and DNA. The sample has more than 400,000 distinct CDR3 sequences on record, about 40% of them singletons. Approximately 25% of the sample goes to the ten largest clones.

The sequencing here drew on PBMCs, taken before TCRalphabeta/CD19-depleted stem cell transplant. Receptor source: a girl aged 2 to 10 with aplastic anemia, due to receive a stem cell transplant.

The J gene is TRBJ2-1, the V gene TRBV29-1, with D perhaps given as TRBD1 or TRBD2 (6 bases each). In germline, CDR1 is SQVTM, CDR2 ANQGSEA. There are 15 residues in the CDR3. Trimming took off 2 bases at V and 7 bases at J, with 18 bases between the two ends. The CDR3: CSVELRAGRGNEQFF. The DNA for the CDR3 is TGCAGCGTTGAACTCAGGGCGGGAAGGGGGAATGAGCAGTTCTTC.

This clonotype was detected only a few times. The chain recombines TRBV20-1 with TRBJ2-2; the match to TRBD2 covers 14 bases. This CDR3 spans 16 amino acids. V trimming: 2 bases; J trimming: 6 bases; junction bases outside the gene matches: 5. Germline V gene lookup returns CDR1 DFQATT and CDR2 SNEGSKA (reference sequence). The CDR3, as DNA: TGCAGTGCTAGATCCGGGACTAGCGGGAGCCCCGGGGAGCTGTTTTTT. Encoded protein: CSARSGTSGSPGELFF.

The CDR3 region has the DNA TGTGCCAGCAGTTTAGGCGGGAGGTCATACAATGAGCAGTTCTTC. Translation gives CASSLGGRSYNEQFF. The V and J genes are TRBV12-3 or TRBV12-4 and TRBJ2-1, with TRBD2 matching over 8 bases. The CDR3 spans 15 residues. V lost 1 base and J lost 4; bases outside the gene matches: 3.

The V gene is TRBV20-1, the J gene TRBJ2-3, with 10 bases lining up with TRBD2. CDR1 DFQATT and CDR2 SNEGSKA come from the germline V gene (reference sequence). Losses at the gene ends were 2 bases for V and 6 bases for J; bases not matched to a gene: 20. The CDR3 contains 19 residues. CDR3 DNA sequence: TGCAGTGCTAGATCCGGGGGACCTGGGACTAGCGTTCTTAGGGATACGCAGTATTTT. Translation gives CSARSGGPGTSVLRDTQYF.

Only a few counts were recorded for this clonotype. The chain is built from TRBV4-1 and TRBJ2-7; D remains unclear. This CDR3 is built from 15 residues. Germline CDR1 reads MGHRA; CDR2 reads YSYEKL. Trimming removed 3 bases at V and 2 bases at J, with 14 bases between. The chain's CDR3 is CASSHGSLSAYEQYF. CDR3 DNA sequence: TGCGCCAGCAGCCATGGTAGTTTGTCCGCCTACGAGCAGTACTTC.

The sample holds a few counts of this clonotype. The rearrangement joins TRBV27 to TRBJ1-5; no definite D call. CDR3 length: 13 amino acids. V was pared by 5 bases and J by 7 bases, with 12 bases between. In germline, CDR1 is MNHEY, CDR2 SMNVEV (reference sequence). CDR3 region: CASSPRTGQPQHF. The CDR3 nucleotides are TGTGCCAGCAGTCCGAGGACGGGGCAGCCCCAGCATTTT.

As DNA, the CDR3 is TGCAGTCCTGAAGACACAGGGGAGGTAGGATCGAACACTGAAGCTTTCTTT. Its protein is CSPEDTGEVGSNTEAFF. The chain uses TRBV20-1 and TRBJ1-1, with TRBD1 matching 7 bases. Losses at the gene ends were 8 bases for V and 1 base for J; bases not matched to a gene: 19. The length of the CDR3 is 17 residues. Germline assignment: CDR1 DFQATT and CDR2 SNEGSKA (reference sequence).

This clonotype has a handful of counts. The chain combines TRBV6-5 with TRBJ2-7; 11 bases line up with TRBD1. Losses at the gene ends were 4 bases for V and 6 bases for J; bases not matched to a gene: 5. The germline gives CDR1 MNHEY, CDR2 SVGAGI. There are 14 residues in the CDR3. DNA of the CDR3: TGTGCCAGCAGTTCCGGGACAGGGGGGTCCGAGCAGTACTTC. It is translated as CASSSGTGGSEQYF.

J is TRBJ2-1 and V is TRBV27; 9 bases fit TRBD2. V dropped 1 base and J dropped 6; count of bases not matched to a gene: 4. This CDR3 is 15 amino acids long. Germline loops: CDR1 MNHEY, CDR2 SMNVEV (reference sequence). The CDR3 loop is CASSLWGREGNEQFF. The CDR3 DNA is TGTGCCAGCAGTTTATGGGGGCGGGAGGGCAATGAGCAGTTCTTC.

Concerning this clonotype: It may be a read error: a sequence one base away is much more abundant. This rearrangement joins TRBV29-1 to TRBJ1-1; 7 positions agree with TRBD1. This CDR3 is built from 13 residues. The junction had 7 bases not matched to a gene; V was cut back by 8 bases and J by 1 base. Germline CDR1 is SQVTM and CDR2 is ANQGSEA. In DNA form, the CDR3 reads TGCAGCTTCCCGGGACAGAGGAACACTGAAGCTTTCTTT. Protein: CSFPGQRNTEAFF.

The V call is TRBV4-3, the J call TRBJ2-7; D possibly corresponds to TRBD2 (7 bases). The CDR3 has 17 residues. The V gene lost 1 base and the J gene lost 3 bases, with 19 bases spanning the gap. In germline, CDR1 is LGHNA, CDR2 YSLEER. The chain's CDR3 is CASSQGLGGGNLYEQYF. CDR3 sequence (DNA): TGCGCCAGCAGCCAAGGACTAGGGGGGGGGAACCTCTACGAGCAGTACTTC.

The sample holds many counts of this clonotype. The chain is built from TRBV19 and TRBJ2-7, with 7 bases fitting TRBD2. The CDR3 length is 13 residues. J was trimmed by 0 bases and V by 6 bases; bases with no gene match: 2. CDR1 and CDR2 from the germline V gene are LNHDA and SQIVND (reference sequence). The CDR3 sequence is CASSTSASYEQYF. The CDR3 nucleotides read TGTGCCAGTAGCACTAGCGCCTCCTACGAGCAGTACTTC. Full variable domain (missing parts from reference TRBV19 and TRBJ2-7): DGGITQSPKYLFRKEGQNVTLSCEQNLNHDAMYWYRQDPGQGLRLIYYSQIVNDFQKGDIAEGYSVSREKKESFPLTVTSAQKNPTAFYLCASSTSASYEQYFGPGTRLTVT.

V gene TRBV20-1 combines with J gene TRBJ2-7; the match to TRBD1 covers 8 bases. The germline V gene encodes CDR1 DFQATT and CDR2 SNEGSKA (reference sequence). CDR3 length equals 15 residues. Trimming at V came to 6 bases and at J to 3 bases, leaving 13 bases not matched to a gene. The CDR3 region has the DNA TGCAGTGCAGACCCCGAATCAGACAGGGGCTACGAGCAGTACTTC. This translates into CSADPESDRGYEQYF.